This is a list of T cell receptor beta chains from one sample in a study of blood T cell repertoires in COVID-19. Some clones are missing from TCRdb's copy, which holds only in-frame ones; the method was immunoSEQ multiplex PCR. Of under 150,000 clones listed, around 86% were seen once; the top ten hold about 9.5%. The sequenced sample consisted of peripheral blood. These TCRs come from a man between 35 and 55 years old with active or convalescent COVID-19. Both conserved end residues are part of each CDR3. The D gene is left open where the match is weak. Rows give clone size only sometimes, using once, few, many, or a class for an expanded clone.

d_gene	j_gene	abundance	v_gene	CDR3nt	CDR3aa
-	TRBJ2-7	-	TRBV30	TGTGCCTTTGGGCGCTCCTACGAGCAGTACTTC	CAFGRSYEQYF
-	TRBJ1-5	few	TRBV18	TGTGCCAGTTCCAGCAGCACCTCAGCGATTCAGCCCCAGCATTTT	CASSSSTSAIQPQHF
-	TRBJ1-2	-	TRBV7-5	TGTGTCAGAAGCTTGCGGGGTGGCTACACCTTC	CVRSLRGGYTF
TRBD1	TRBJ1-1	-	TRBV7-9	TGTGCCAGCAGCCGACAGGGGGCAAACACTGAAGCTTTCTTT	CASSRQGANTEAFF
TRBD2	TRBJ2-3	-	TRBV4-1	TGCGCCAGCAGCCGGGATAGCGGGGGGATCACAGATACGCAGTATTTT	CASSRDSGGITDTQYF
-	TRBJ2-7	-	TRBV6-2/TRBV6-3	TGTGCCAGCAGTTACTCGGGACACTACGAGCAGTACTTC	CASSYSGHYEQYF
-	TRBJ2-1	-	TRBV4-1	TGCGCCAGCAGCCAAGATCAAAATGAGCAGTTCTTC	CASSQDQNEQFF
-	TRBJ2-7	-	TRBV29-1	TGCAGCGTTGTAATGGCAGGGACTTTATACGAGCAGTACTTC	CSVVMAGTLYEQYF
-	TRBJ1-4	-	TRBV30	TGTGCCTGGAGTGTTTCCCTTGTATCAACTAATGAAAAACTGTTTTTT	CAWSVSLVSTNEKLFF
-	TRBJ1-1	once	TRBV11-2	TGTGCCAGCAGCTTGACGGGGAACACTGAAGCTTTCTTT	CASSLTGNTEAFF
TRBD1	TRBJ1-5	once	TRBV5-5	TGTGCCAGCAGACGACAGGGGCGCGATGATCAGCCCCAGCATTTT	CASRRQGRDDQPQHF
-	TRBJ1-2	-	TRBV2	TGTGCCAGCAGTGAAGCGCGGGAAGGCTATGGCTACACCTTC	CASSEAREGYGYTF
TRBD2	TRBJ2-3	-	TRBV6-5	TGTGCCAGCAGCTGGACTAGCGGGGGCACAGATACGCAGTATTTT	CASSWTSGGTDTQYF
TRBD2	TRBJ2-3	few	TRBV7-3	TGTGCCAGCAGCCCAAAATTAGCGGGGGTAACCGCATCAGATACGCAGTATTTT	CASSPKLAGVTASDTQYF
TRBD1	TRBJ1-5	-	TRBV27	TGTGCCAGCAGTTTTATTTGGGACAGGGATCAGCCCCAGCATTTT	CASSFIWDRDQPQHF
-	TRBJ2-1	-	TRBV7-3	TGTGCCAGCAGCTTAAAAGGGGAGGCTCACAATGAGCAGTTCTTC	CASSLKGEAHNEQFF
-	TRBJ2-3	-	TRBV7-2	TGTGCCAGCGAGGGTGCGGCAGATACGCAGTATTTT	CASEGAADTQYF
TRBD2	TRBJ2-5	-	TRBV3-1/TRBV3-2	TGTGCCAGCAGCCAATCCGGAGCGGGGCAAGAGACCCAGTACTTC	CASSQSGAGQETQYF
-	TRBJ1-3	-	TRBV3-1/TRBV3-2	TGTGCCAGCGCGGACTTGGTCTCTGGAAACACCATATATTTT	CASADLVSGNTIYF
-	TRBJ2-7	-	TRBV7-9	TGTGCCAGCAGCTTGGGCACCCCGAGCTCCTACGAGCAGTACTTC	CASSLGTPSSYEQYF
TRBD2	TRBJ2-3	once	TRBV9	TGTGCCAGCAGCCTCCGACTAGCGGGGAGCACAGATACGCAGTATTTT	CASSLRLAGSTDTQYF
-	TRBJ1-6	-	TRBV12-3/TRBV12-4	TGTGCCAGCAGTTTAGGAGAGCGTTCACCCCTCCACTTT	CASSLGERSPLHF
TRBD1	TRBJ1-3	-	TRBV5-6	TGTGCCAGCAGCCTCGGACAGGCTGTTTTCTCTGGAAACACCATATATTTT	CASSLGQAVFSGNTIYF
-	TRBJ2-5	-	TRBV7-9	TGTGCCAGCAGCTTTGGGACGGGGGATCAAGAGACCCAGTACTTC	CASSFGTGDQETQYF
TRBD1	TRBJ1-5	-	TRBV6-5	TGTGCCAGCAAGACAGGGGCGGGCAATCAGCCCCAGCATTTT	CASKTGAGNQPQHF
-	TRBJ2-3	-	TRBV2	TGTGCCAGCAGTGGAAAGACAGGAATAATCAATCACGGGCAGTATTTT	CASSGKTGIINHGQYF
TRBD2	TRBJ2-5	once	TRBV7-3	TGTGCCAGCAGCTTTAGCGGGGGGGCCGGAGAGACCCAGTACTTC	CASSFSGGAGETQYF
-	TRBJ1-4	-	TRBV5-5	TGTGCCAGCACCCAAGAGGGAACAACTAATGAAAAACTGTTTTTT	CASTQEGTTNEKLFF
-	TRBJ1-5	few	TRBV2	TGTGCCAGCAGTGCCAGCTACAGGGGCAATCAGCCCCAGCATTTT	CASSASYRGNQPQHF